This passage covers 13 T cell receptor beta chains from one sample sequenced in a study of blood T cells in healthy people across ages. A sample-barcoded 5' primer and a J-beta primer mix were used in a second PCR of roughly 7 to 11 cycles. TCRdb itself ran the 5' RACE reads through MiXCR, one entry per CDR3 protein. The table shows about 1.8 million distinct CDR3 sequences, with roughly 50% occurring only once. Sequencing was carried out using blood. The receptors stem from a woman aged 40 to 50 in good health.

The chain combines TRBV5-5 with TRBJ2-3; the match to TRBD2 covers 9 bases. The CDR3 totals 16 residues. V dropped 4 bases and J dropped 3; count of bases not matched to a gene: 9. Looked up from germline, CDR1 is SGHKS and CDR2 is YYEKEE (reference sequence). CDR3 coding DNA: TGTGCCAGCAGCCTCAGCGGGGGGCTCACTACAGATACGCAGTATTTT. Amino acid sequence: CASSLSGGLTTDTQYF.

This clonotype was observed a few times. The V and J genes are TRBV7-9 and TRBJ2-4; 7 bases line up with TRBD1. The germline CDR1 and CDR2 sequences are SEHNR and FQNEAQ (reference sequence). CDR3 length: 15 amino acids. Trimming at V came to 2 bases and at J to 8 bases, leaving 9 bases not matched to a gene. CDR3 loop: CASSLPATGEDIQYF. The CDR3 DNA is TGTGCCAGCAGCTTACCGGCCACAGGGGAAGACATTCAGTACTTC.

The J gene is TRBJ1-1, the V gene TRBV7-3; D is perhaps TRBD1 (5 bases). Germline loops: CDR1 SGHTA, CDR2 FQGTGA. The CDR3 length is 13 residues. The germline V and J ends were trimmed by 4 bases and 5 bases, with 11 bases remaining between them. CDR3 DNA sequence: TGTGCCAGCAGCTGTTCGGGGGGGACTGAAGCTTTCTTT. It translates to CASSCSGGTEAFF.

The genes are TRBV6-6 and TRBJ1-2, with 7 bases matching TRBD1. V gave up 3 bases and J gave up 8 bases; unmatched junction bases: 9. The CDR3 loop spans 14 amino acids. Germline lookup yields CDR1 MNHNY and CDR2 SVGAGI (reference sequence). For the CDR3, the DNA is TGTGCCAGCAGTTATTCCGGGACAGAGAAGGGCTACACCTTC. Translating it yields CASSYSGTEKGYTF.

There are a few counts of this clonotype. The DNA of the CDR3 is TGCAGTGCGCCCGCCGGGACAGGGTTTTTCTATGGCTACACCTTC. It codes for CSAPAGTGFFYGYTF. J is TRBJ1-2 and V is TRBV20-1; 9 nucleotides match TRBD1. V gave up 6 bases and J gave up 4 bases; unmatched junction bases: 12. This CDR3 contains 15 residues. The germline CDR1 and CDR2 sequences are DFQATT and SNEGSKA (reference sequence).

The chain combines TRBV10-3 with TRBJ2-1; possible D gene TRBD2, 5 bases. This CDR3 comprises 12 residues. The germline V and J ends were trimmed by 6 bases and 9 bases, with 12 bases remaining between them. Germline V gene data show CDR1 as ENHRY and CDR2 as SYGVKD. CDR3 coding DNA: TGTGCCATCAGCGGGGAGTCATTTGAGCAGTTCTTC. Encoded protein: CAISGESFEQFF.

V is TRBV29-1 and J is TRBJ1-5; D gene uncertain. CDR1 is SQVTM, CDR2 ANQGSEA, per germline. V gave up 4 bases and J gave up 5 bases, with 12 bases separating them. The CDR3 spans 13 residues. CDR3: CSVAAGRDQPQHF. CDR3 nucleotide sequence: TGCAGCGTTGCTGCAGGAAGAGATCAGCCCCAGCATTTT.

The rearrangement links TRBV15 to TRBJ2-5; possible D gene TRBD2, 6 bases. The CDR3 is made up of 13 amino acids. V lost 5 bases and J lost 11, with 18 bases in between. In germline, CDR1 is LNHNV, CDR2 YYDKDF (reference sequence). For the CDR3, the DNA is TGTGCCACCAGCGGGGGGACTGCCTACGGGCAGTACTTC. Its protein product is CATSGGTAYGQYF.

Written as DNA, the CDR3 is TGTGCCACCACCCCGGGTAAGACTGGGGCCAACGTCCTGACTTTC. It is translated as CATTPGKTGANVLTF. The rearrangement links TRBV15 to TRBJ2-6; D gene ambiguous. CDR1 and CDR2 (germline): LNHNV, YYDKDF (reference sequence). V was trimmed by 7 bases and J by 2 bases, leaving 12 bases between them. The CDR3 spans 15 residues.

The genes are TRBV20-1 and TRBJ1-2; 9 bases line up with TRBD1. J lost 5 bases, V lost 1 base, and 8 bases had no gene match. This CDR3 spans 15 amino acids. Germline V lookup: CDR1 DFQATT, CDR2 SNEGSKA (reference sequence). The DNA of the CDR3 is TGCAGTGCTAGAGCCGGGGGACAGGGCGGGTATGGCTACACCTTC. Protein product: CSARAGGQGGYGYTF.

The chain carries TRBV27 and TRBJ2-2; D is undetermined. The germline V and J ends were trimmed by 7 bases and 1 base, with 13 bases remaining between them. The CDR3 covers 15 residues. From germline, CDR1 is MNHEY and CDR2 SMNVEV (reference sequence). The CDR3 loop reads CASTTGPGNTGELFF. The CDR3 bases are TGTGCCAGCACCACCGGACCTGGGAACACCGGGGAGCTGTTTTTT.

The rearrangement uses TRBV12-3 or TRBV12-4 and TRBJ2-1; TRBD2 matches 12 bases. CDR3 length equals 17 residues. V shed 6 bases, J shed 1 base, and the junction held 7 bases outside the gene matches. As DNA, the CDR3 is TGTGCCAGCAGAACTCGGACTAGCGGGGATTCCTACAATGAGCAGTTCTTC. It specifies CASRTRTSGDSYNEQFF.

A single count supports this clonotype. The chain links TRBV20-1 to TRBJ1-2; 9 bases fit TRBD1. J lost 4 bases, V lost 6 bases, and 9 bases had no gene match. The germline gives CDR1 DFQATT, CDR2 SNEGSKA (reference sequence). The CDR3 runs 14 residues. CDR3 sequence (DNA): TGCAGTGCCCATTTGACAGGGGGTAGCTATGGCTACACCTTC. Protein product: CSAHLTGGSYGYTF.